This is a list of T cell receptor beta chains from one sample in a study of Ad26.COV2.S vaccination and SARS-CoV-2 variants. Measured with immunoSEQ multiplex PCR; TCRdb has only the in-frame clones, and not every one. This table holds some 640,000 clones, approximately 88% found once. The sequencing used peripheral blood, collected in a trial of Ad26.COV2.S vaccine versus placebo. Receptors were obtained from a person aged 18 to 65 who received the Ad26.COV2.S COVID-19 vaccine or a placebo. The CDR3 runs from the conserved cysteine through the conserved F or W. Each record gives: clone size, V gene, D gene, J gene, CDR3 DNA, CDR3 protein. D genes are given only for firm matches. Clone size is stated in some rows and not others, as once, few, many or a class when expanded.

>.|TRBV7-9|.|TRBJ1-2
TGTGCCAGCAGCTTACCGGGCGATGGCTACACCTTC
CASSLPGDGYTF
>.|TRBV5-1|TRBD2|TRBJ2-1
TGCGCCAGCAGCTTGGTCCTAATACCTAGCGGGTCTAATGAGCAGTTCTTC
CASSLVLIPSGSNEQFF
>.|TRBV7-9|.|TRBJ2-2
TGTGCCAGCAGCCCCTGGCAGGGAAAGGACGGGGAGCTGTTTTTT
CASSPWQGKDGELFF
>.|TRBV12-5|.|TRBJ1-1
TGTGCTAGTGGTCCCTCCGACAGAACGGCTTTCTTT
CASGPSDRTAFF
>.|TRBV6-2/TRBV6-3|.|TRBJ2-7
TGTGCCAGCAGTGATACTAACGGACCGCTGGGGACCTACGAGCAGTACTTC
CASSDTNGPLGTYEQYF
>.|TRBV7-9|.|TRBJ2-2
TGTGCCAGCAGTTCACGACAGAACACCGGGGAGCTGTTTTTT
CASSSRQNTGELFF
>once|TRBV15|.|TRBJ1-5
TGTGCCACCAGCAGAGGAGACGGAGTCAGCAATCAGCCCCAGCATTTT
CATSRGDGVSNQPQHF
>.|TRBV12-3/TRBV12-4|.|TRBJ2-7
TGTGCCAGCAGTTATAAGGGCCCCTACGAGCAGTACTTC
CASSYKGPYEQYF
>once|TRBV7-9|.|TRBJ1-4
TGTGCCAGCCGGGACAATAATGAAAAACTGTTTTTT
CASRDNNEKLFF
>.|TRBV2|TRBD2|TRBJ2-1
TGTGCCAGCAGTATCGGCGGGAGGGCCTACAATGAGCAGTTCTTC
CASSIGGRAYNEQFF
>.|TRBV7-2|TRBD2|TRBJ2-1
TGTGCCAGCAGCTTAGGACTAGCGGGGGGGCCGTTGTACAATGAGCAGTTCTTC
CASSLGLAGGPLYNEQFF
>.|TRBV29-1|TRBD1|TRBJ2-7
TGCAGCGTGGGACAGGTCTACCGCGAGCAGTACTTC
CSVGQVYREQYF
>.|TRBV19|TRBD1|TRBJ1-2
TGTGCCAGTAGTATCACTTTGACAGGGCAAGGCTACACCTTC
CASSITLTGQGYTF
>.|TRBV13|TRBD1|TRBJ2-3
TGTGCCAGCAGCCCGGGACAGGGGGTGGATACGCAGTATTTT
CASSPGQGVDTQYF
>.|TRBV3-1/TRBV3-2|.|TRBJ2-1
TGTGCCAGCAGCCGGTTTAGGTCCGGGGGCCGGACTAGTAATGAGCAGTTCTTC
CASSRFRSGGRTSNEQFF
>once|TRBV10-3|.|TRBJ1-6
TGTGCCATCAATACCGGGGAGGCCCTCCACTTT
CAINTGEALHF
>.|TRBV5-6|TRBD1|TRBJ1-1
TGTGCCAGCAGCTTCCTGCTAGGACAGGGGATGGCCACTGAAGCTTTCTTT
CASSFLLGQGMATEAFF
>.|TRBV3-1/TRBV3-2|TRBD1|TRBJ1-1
TGTGCCAGCAGCCGCCGGACAGGGGGCTTGGGCACTGAAGCTTTCTTT
CASSRRTGGLGTEAFF
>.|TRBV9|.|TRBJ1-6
TGTGCCAGCAGCGGAGCGACAGGACCCAATTCACCCCTCCACTTT
CASSGATGPNSPLHF
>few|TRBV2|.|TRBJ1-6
TGTGCCAGCCGACGAGGGGTTGGGGCTTCACCCCTCCACTTT
CASRRGVGASPLHF
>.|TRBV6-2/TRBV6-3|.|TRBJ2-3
TGTGCCAGCAGCCGGACCCCCACAGATACGCAGTATTTT
CASSRTPTDTQYF
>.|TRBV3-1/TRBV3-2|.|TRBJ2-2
TGTGCCAGCAGCCAAGGCGGGACCCAGAACACCGGGGAGCTGTTTTTT
CASSQGGTQNTGELFF
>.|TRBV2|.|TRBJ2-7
TGTGCCAGCAGTGACAGCGCCGTCTACGAGCAGTACTTC
CASSDSAVYEQYF
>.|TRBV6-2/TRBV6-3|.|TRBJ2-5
TGTGCCAGCAGTTACTCAGGACTGTCGGGGACCCAGTACTTC
CASSYSGLSGTQYF
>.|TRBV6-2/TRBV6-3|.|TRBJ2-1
TGTGCCAGCAGTCAGGACTACAATGAGCAGTTCTTC
CASSQDYNEQFF
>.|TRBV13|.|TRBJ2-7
TGTGCCAGCAGCCCCCGGAGTAGCTCCTACGAGCAGTACTTC
CASSPRSSSYEQYF
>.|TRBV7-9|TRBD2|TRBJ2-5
TGTGCCAGCAGCTTAGCGCTAGCGGGAGGCCAAGAGACCCAGTACTTC
CASSLALAGGQETQYF
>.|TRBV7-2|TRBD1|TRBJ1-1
TGTGCCAGCAGCTTAGAAGGGGGCTTGGGCACTGAAGCTTTCTTT
CASSLEGGLGTEAFF
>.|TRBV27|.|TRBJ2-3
TGTGCCAGCAGTTTAGGGCCGGGCGGAGGCACAGATACGCAGTATTTT
CASSLGPGGGTDTQYF
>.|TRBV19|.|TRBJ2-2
TGTGCCAGTAGTAAACTAGAACTGAACACCGGGGAGCTGTTTTTT
CASSKLELNTGELFF
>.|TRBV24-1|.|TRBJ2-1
TGTGCCACCAGTGATCCGGGGCTCAATTACAATGAGCAGTTCTTC
CATSDPGLNYNEQFF
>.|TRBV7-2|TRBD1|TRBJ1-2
TGTGCCAGCAGCCTTACAGGGGGGCCTTATGGCTACACCTTC
CASSLTGGPYGYTF
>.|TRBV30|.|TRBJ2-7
TGTGCCTGGAAGAGCACCTTCCCCTACGAGCAGTACTTC
CAWKSTFPYEQYF
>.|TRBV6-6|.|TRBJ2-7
TGTGCCAGCACCTCGACAGGTAGCTACGAGCAGTACTTC
CASTSTGSYEQYF
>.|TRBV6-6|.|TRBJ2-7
TGTGCCAGCCAGGACTACTCCTACGAGCAGTACTTC
CASQDYSYEQYF
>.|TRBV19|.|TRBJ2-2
TGTGCCAGTAGTCCGACTACGCCTACCGGGGAGCTGTTTTTT
CASSPTTPTGELFF
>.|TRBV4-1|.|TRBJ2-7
TGCGCCAGCAGCCAAGGAGGGGGGTCCTACGAGCAGTACTTC
CASSQGGGSYEQYF
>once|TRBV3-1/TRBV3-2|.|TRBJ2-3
TGTGCCAGCAGCCAAGATTACACAGATACGCAGTATTTT
CASSQDYTDTQYF
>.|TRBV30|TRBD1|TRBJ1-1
TGTGCCTGGAGTGTAACGACAGGGGGAACTGAAGCTTTCTTT
CAWSVTTGGTEAFF
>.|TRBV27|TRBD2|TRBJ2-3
TGTGCCAGCAGTTTAGTTACTAGCGGGATCGCAGATACGCAGTATTTT
CASSLVTSGIADTQYF
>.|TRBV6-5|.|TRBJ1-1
TGTGCCAGCAGTTACTCAAGGGGCACTGAAGCTTTCTTT
CASSYSRGTEAFF
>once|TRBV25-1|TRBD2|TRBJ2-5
TGTGCCAGCAGTGAATTCCACGGGGGGGTCCAAGAGACCCAGTACTTC
CASSEFHGGVQETQYF
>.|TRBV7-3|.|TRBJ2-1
TGTGCCAGCAGCTTAAATGGGGGCGACTCCTACAATGAGCAGTTCTTC
CASSLNGGDSYNEQFF
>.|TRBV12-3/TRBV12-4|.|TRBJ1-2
TGTGCCAGCAGTAACAGCTATGGCTACACCTTC
CASSNSYGYTF
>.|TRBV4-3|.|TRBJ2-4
TGCGCCAGCAGCCAAGGGGGAGGGGGCAGAGAAAACATTCAGTACTTC
CASSQGGGGRENIQYF
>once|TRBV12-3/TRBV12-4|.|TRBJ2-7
TGTGCCAGCAGTTTACGGGGTCTCTACGAGCAGTACTTC
CASSLRGLYEQYF
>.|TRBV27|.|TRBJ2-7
TGTGCCAGCAGTTACGGGCCGCCTCCCTACGAGCAGTACTTC
CASSYGPPPYEQYF
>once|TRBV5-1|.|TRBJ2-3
TGCGCCAGCAGCTTGGCGCCCCGGAAAGCTAGCACAGATACGCAGTATTTT
CASSLAPRKASTDTQYF
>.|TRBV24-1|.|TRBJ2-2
TGTGCCACCAGTGACTCCCTCAAGGGGCGTCAGACCGGGGAGCTGTTTTTT
CATSDSLKGRQTGELFF
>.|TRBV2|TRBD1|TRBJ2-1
TGTGCCAGCAGTTTGGGACAGGTGAGGTACAATGAGCAGTTCTTC
CASSLGQVRYNEQFF
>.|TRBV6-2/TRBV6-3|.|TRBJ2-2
TGTGCCAGCAGTTACCGGGCGGGGCGGAACACCGGGGAGCTGTTTTTT
CASSYRAGRNTGELFF
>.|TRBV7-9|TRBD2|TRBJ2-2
TGTGCCAGCACCAAACTAGCGGGAGGAGGTACCGGGGAGCTGTTTTTT
CASTKLAGGGTGELFF
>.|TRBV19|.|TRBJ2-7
TGTGCCAGTAGTACGGGGGGCGCGTACGAGCAGTACTTC
CASSTGGAYEQYF
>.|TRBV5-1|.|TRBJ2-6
TGCGCCAGCAGCCTACAGGTCTCTGGGGCCAACGTCCTGACTTTC
CASSLQVSGANVLTF
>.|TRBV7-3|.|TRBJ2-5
TGTGCCAGCAGCCCCTCCAGACAGACCCAAGAGACCCAGTACTTC
CASSPSRQTQETQYF
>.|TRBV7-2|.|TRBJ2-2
TGTGCCAGCAGCTTCGGACGGTTAGTCACCGGGGAGCTGTTTTTT
CASSFGRLVTGELFF
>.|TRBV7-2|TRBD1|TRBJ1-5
TGTGCCAGCAGCCCCCGACAGGGTCGATACGGAGATCAGCCCCAGCATTTT
CASSPRQGRYGDQPQHF
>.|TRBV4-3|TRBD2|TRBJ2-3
TGCGCCAGCAGCCAAGATTGGACTAGCGGGGGCACAGATACGCAGTATTTT
CASSQDWTSGGTDTQYF
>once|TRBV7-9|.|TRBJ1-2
TGTGCCAGCAGCACCCCAGGCCGGGGGGCCGTTACCTATGGCTACACCTTC
CASSTPGRGAVTYGYTF
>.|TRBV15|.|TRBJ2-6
TGTGCCACCAGCAGTGTACTGTCTGGGGCCAACGTCCTGACTTTC
CATSSVLSGANVLTF